Sequencing of this T cell receptor beta chain was carried out in a study of T cell responses to AZD1222 COVID-19 vaccine. Regarding the study as a whole: Baseline seropositivity occurred in only a handful of AZD1222 recipients.

Measured with immunoSEQ multiplex PCR; TCRdb has only the in-frame clones, and not every one. The sample gives around 260,000 clones, just over 90% of which show up once; roughly 0.6% is in the top ten. Germline CDR1 and CDR2: MNHEY and SVGAGI. The CDR3 is 15 residues long. V was cut by 5 bases and J by 2 bases, with 15 bases left in between. Comment on this clone: Its specificity is not known.

The sample was peripheral blood, taken on day 0 of AZD1222 vaccination. This receptor was taken from an adult in good health. The chain recombines TRBV6-5 with TRBJ1-2, with D possibly matching TRBD1 (5 bases). The CDR3 coding sequence is TGTGCCAGCAGTCCTTCAGGGAATTTGAACTATGGCTACACCTTC. This gives the protein CASSPSGNLNYGYTF.